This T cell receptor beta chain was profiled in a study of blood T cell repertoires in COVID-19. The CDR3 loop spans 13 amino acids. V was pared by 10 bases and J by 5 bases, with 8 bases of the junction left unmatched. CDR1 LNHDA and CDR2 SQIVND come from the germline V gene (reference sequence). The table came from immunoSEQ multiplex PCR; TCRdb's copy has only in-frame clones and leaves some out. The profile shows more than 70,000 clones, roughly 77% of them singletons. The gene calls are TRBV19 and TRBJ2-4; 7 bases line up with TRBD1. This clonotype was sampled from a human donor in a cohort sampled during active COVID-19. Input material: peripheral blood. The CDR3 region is CATLRQGENIQYF. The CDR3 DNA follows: TGTGCCACCCTGCGACAGGGTGAAAACATTCAGTACTTC.